The T cell receptor beta chain under discussion was sequenced for a study of blood T cell repertoires in COVID-19. The V gene's germline CDR1 is LNHDA and CDR2 SQIVND (reference sequence). V was trimmed by 5 bases and J by 1 base, leaving 15 bases between them. The CDR3 consists of 16 residues. Produced via immunoSEQ multiplex PCR; TCRdb's table is partial and in-frame only. The sample yields roughly 400,000 clones, roughly 86% seen once. This receptor was taken from a woman in her sixties with COVID-19, enrolled during active disease. This sequence joins TRBV19 and TRBJ1-3; D might be TRBD1 (6 bases). The sample taken for sequencing was peripheral blood. CDR3 nucleotides: TGTGCCAGTAGTCCCTGGGGGGGCCTGTCTGGAAACACCATATATTTT. It encodes CASSPWGGLSGNTIYF.